This T cell receptor (beta chain) was sequenced for a study of blood T cell repertoires in COVID-19. Study-level information: COVID-19 samples from acute and convalescent phases originated in the United States, Italy and Spain. T cells, B-cell-depleted T cells, or PBMCs supplied cDNA or gDNA.

V lost 3 bases and J lost 3, with 12 bases in between. Per germline, CDR1 MNHEY and CDR2 SVGAGI. The CDR3 runs 15 residues. The authors' processing: For nucleated cells, counts were estimated from reference gene primer amplification. Sequenced by immunoSEQ multiplex PCR; TCRdb stores in-frame clones only, minus some. V and J calls and clone size are as listed in that table; D and trimming were resolved from the DNA. The table shows 110,000 to 150,000 clones, with roughly 84% occurring only once. This chain joins TRBV6-5 and TRBJ2-4; TRBD1 is a possible D gene (6 bases). The sequenced material came from peripheral blood. This TCR derives from a human donor in a cohort sampled during active COVID-19. The CDR3 DNA is TGTGCCAGCAGTTATGCGACAGGCCGCAAAAACATTCAGTACTTC. Translation gives CASSYATGRKNIQYF.